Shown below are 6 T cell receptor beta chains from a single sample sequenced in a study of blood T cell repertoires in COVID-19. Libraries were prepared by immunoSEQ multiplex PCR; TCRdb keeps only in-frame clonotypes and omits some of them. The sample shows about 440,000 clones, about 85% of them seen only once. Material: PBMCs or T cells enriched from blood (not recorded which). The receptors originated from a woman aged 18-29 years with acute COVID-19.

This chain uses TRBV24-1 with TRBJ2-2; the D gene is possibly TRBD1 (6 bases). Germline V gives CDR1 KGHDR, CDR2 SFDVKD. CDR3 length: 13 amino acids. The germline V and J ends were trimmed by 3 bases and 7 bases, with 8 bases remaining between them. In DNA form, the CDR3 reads TGTGCCACCAGTGATGCGGACAGCGGGGAGCTGTTTTTT. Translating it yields CATSDADSGELFF.

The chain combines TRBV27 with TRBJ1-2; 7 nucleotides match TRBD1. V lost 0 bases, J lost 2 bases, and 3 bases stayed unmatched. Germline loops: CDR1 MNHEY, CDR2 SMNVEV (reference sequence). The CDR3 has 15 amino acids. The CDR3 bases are TGTGCCAGCAGTTTATCCCGACAGGGAAACTATGGCTACACCTTC. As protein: CASSLSRQGNYGYTF.

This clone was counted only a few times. As DNA, the CDR3 is TGTGCCAGCAGTTTATCGATTTGGGCAGGGGGCACTGAAGCTTTCTTT. Protein product: CASSLSIWAGGTEAFF. V usage is TRBV27 and J usage is TRBJ1-1, with TRBD1 matching 7 bases. The CDR3 is made up of 16 amino acids. The germline V gene has CDR1 MNHEY and CDR2 SMNVEV (reference sequence). Trimming took 0 bases from V and 4 from J; bases not matched to a gene: 8.

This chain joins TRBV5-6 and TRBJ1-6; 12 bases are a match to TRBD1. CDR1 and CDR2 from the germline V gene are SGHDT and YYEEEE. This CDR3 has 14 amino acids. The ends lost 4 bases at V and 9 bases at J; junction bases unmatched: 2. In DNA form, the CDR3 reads TGTGCCAGCAGCCGGGACAGGGGGCTTTCACCCCTCCACTTT. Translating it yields CASSRDRGLSPLHF.

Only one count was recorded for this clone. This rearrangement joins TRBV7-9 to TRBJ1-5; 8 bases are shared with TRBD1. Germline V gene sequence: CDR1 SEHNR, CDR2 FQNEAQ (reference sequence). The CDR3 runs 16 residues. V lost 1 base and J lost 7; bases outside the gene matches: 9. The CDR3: CASSLGPGQAIQPQHF. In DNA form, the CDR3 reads TGTGCCAGCAGCTTAGGGCCGGGACAGGCGATACAGCCCCAGCATTTT.

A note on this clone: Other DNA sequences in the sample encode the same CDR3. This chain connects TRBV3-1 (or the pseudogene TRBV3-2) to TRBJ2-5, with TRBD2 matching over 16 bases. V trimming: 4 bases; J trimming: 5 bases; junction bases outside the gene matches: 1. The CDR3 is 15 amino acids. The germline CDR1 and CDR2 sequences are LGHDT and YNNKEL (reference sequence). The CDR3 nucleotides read TGTGCCAGCAGCCCGGGACTAGCGGGAGGGGAGACCCAGTACTTC. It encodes CASSPGLAGGETQYF.